This T cell receptor beta chain originates from a study of post-analysis software for immune sequencing data. The library was made from cDNA and included unique molecular identifiers. In TCRdb, the PCR reads were re-called with MiXCR into one record per CDR3 protein. The sample has about 540,000 distinct CDR3 sequences; about a third are singletons. As to this clonotype: Its target is unknown.

With 0 bases removed from V and 6 bases from J, the gap between germline ends came to 17 bases. This CDR3 comprises 16 residues. Germline-derived CDR1 and CDR2 are SGHRS and YFSETQ. Points from the study as a whole: Higher frequency in patients than in controls was seen for several TRBV segments, with TRBV5-6, TRBV5-1 and TRBV20-1 among them. A significant reduction in normalized Chao1 diversity was observed in multiple sclerosis patients versus controls.

This chain uses TRBV5-1 with TRBJ2-3; either TRBD1 or TRBD2 may fit D (6 bases each). The sample consisted of blood. The sequence was obtained from a girl aged 2-17 years with multiple sclerosis. CDR3 sequence (DNA): TGCGCCAGCAGCTTGGTCGGGGGCCCTGCCAGGGATACGCAGTATTTT. This sequence encodes CASSLVGGPARDTQYF.